These 7 T cell receptor beta chains came from one sample sequenced in a study of regulatory T cells in long-lasting Graves disease. The time point was: persistent/refractory GD, antithyroid drugs over 5 years with positive TRAb. Extracted RNA from PBMCs served as the source of the TCR library. Arm-PCR of CDR3 regions and iRepertoire HTBI primers were used to build TCR beta libraries. TCRdb used MiXCR to reprocess the multiplex PCR reads, holding one entry per CDR3 protein. The table shows about 430,000 distinct CDR3 sequences, with 20% to 25% occurring only once. This specimen was peripheral blood mononuclear cells (PBMCs), taken when the disease was refractory, from a patient treated with antithyroid drugs. Source of these receptors: a female donor with Graves disease.

V usage is TRBV20-1 and J usage is TRBJ2-7; a weak D match, TRBD2 (6 bases). V was cut by 4 bases and J by 4 bases, with 11 bases left in between. The CDR3 has 12 residues. Germline V gives CDR1 DFQATT, CDR2 SNEGSKA (reference sequence). CDR3 sequence (DNA): TGCAGTGCTATGACTAGAGCGTACGAGCAGTACTTC. Translation gives CSAMTRAYEQYF.

A note on this clonotype: This may come from a read error, since a much larger clone is one base off. This chain uses TRBV20-1 with TRBJ2-7, with TRBD2 as a possible D gene (5 bases). The CDR3 is 11 amino acids. Per germline, CDR1 DFQATT and CDR2 SNEGSKA (reference sequence). The CDR3 loop reads CSASPGYGQYF. In DNA form, the CDR3 reads TGCAGTGCTAGTCCGGGATACGGGCAGTACTTC.

This clonotype has a handful of counts. V gene TRBV25-1 combines with J gene TRBJ2-4; D is uncertain. CDR1 and CDR2 (germline): MGHDK, SYGVNS. The ends were cut back, 9 bases at V and 10 bases at J, with 13 bases in the middle. The CDR3 runs 11 residues. For the CDR3, the DNA is TGTGCCAGTAGGGTTGAAGGGATTCAGTACTTC. Its protein product is CASRVEGIQYF.

This clonotype was observed at least ten times. The V gene is TRBV2, the J gene TRBJ1-1; D remains unclear. The CDR3 runs 14 residues. With 5 bases removed from V and 0 bases from J, the gap between germline ends came to 10 bases. Germline V gene lookup returns CDR1 SNHLY and CDR2 FYNNEI. The CDR3 coding sequence is TGTGCCAGCAGTATAAAACAGTTGAACACTGAAGCTTTCTTT. Amino acids: CASSIKQLNTEAFF.

The chain joins TRBV4-2 to TRBJ2-7; D perhaps matches TRBD1 (6 bases). The CDR3 length is 13 residues. CDR1 is LGHNA and CDR2 is YNFKEQ in the germline V gene. V was trimmed by 3 bases and J by 5 bases, leaving 11 bases between them. This CDR3 is CASSQLQGHEQYF. The CDR3 DNA reads TGTGCCAGCAGCCAGTTACAGGGACACGAGCAGTACTTC.

This clonotype came up once. The chain has TRBV5-1 and TRBJ1-1; unclear D gene. V lost 2 bases to trimming and J lost 3 bases, with 14 bases between them. Germline lookup yields CDR1 SGHRS and CDR2 YFSETQ. This CDR3 spans 15 amino acids. The DNA for the CDR3 is TGCGCCAGCAGCTTAAGGTTGGCTACGGACACTGAAGCTTTCTTT. Its protein is CASSLRLATDTEAFF.

The sample holds many counts of this clonotype. J is TRBJ2-7 and V is TRBV3-1, with TRBD1 identical over 9 bases. The CDR3 length is 14 residues. The V and J ends lost 4 bases and 5 bases, in that order; junction bases with no gene match: 6. CDR1 LGHDT and CDR2 YNNKEL come from the germline V gene (reference sequence). This chain's CDR3 is CASSRQGGADEQYF. CDR3 nucleotide sequence: TGTGCCAGCAGCCGACAGGGGGGCGCGGACGAGCAGTACTTC.